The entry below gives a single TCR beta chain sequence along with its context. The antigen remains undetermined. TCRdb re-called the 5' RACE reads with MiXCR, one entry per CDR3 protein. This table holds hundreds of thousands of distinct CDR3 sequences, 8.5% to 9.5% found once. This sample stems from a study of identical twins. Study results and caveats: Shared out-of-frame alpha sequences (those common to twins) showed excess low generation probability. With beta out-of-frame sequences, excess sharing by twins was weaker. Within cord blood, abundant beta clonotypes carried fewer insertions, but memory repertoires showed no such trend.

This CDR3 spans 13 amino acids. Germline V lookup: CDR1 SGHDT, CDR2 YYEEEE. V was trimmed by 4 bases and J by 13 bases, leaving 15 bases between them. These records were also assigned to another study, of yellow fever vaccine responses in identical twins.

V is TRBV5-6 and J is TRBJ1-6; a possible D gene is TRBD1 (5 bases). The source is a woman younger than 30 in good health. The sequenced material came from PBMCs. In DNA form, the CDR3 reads TGTGCCAGCAGCACCGGGGACGGCAGCCCCCTCCACTTT. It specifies CASSTGDGSPLHF.